Each of the 30 T cell receptor beta chains below was sequenced from the same sample in a study of blood T cells in healthy people across ages. Combining a sample-barcoded 5' primer with a J-beta primer mix, a second PCR ran for 7 to 11 cycles. TCRdb fed the 5' RACE reads into MiXCR, producing one record per CDR3 protein. Among over 950,000 distinct CDR3 sequences listed, under 40% were seen once. The sample comprised blood. The receptors come from a man younger than 35 in good health.

The chain has TRBV27 and TRBJ1-6; D may be TRBD1 (5 bases). Germline CDR1 MNHEY, CDR2 SMNVEV (reference sequence). Trimming stripped 6 bases from V and 6 bases from J, with 30 bases between. The CDR3 length is 20 residues. Here the CDR3 reads CASSLTTGRVAIGLNSPLHF. CDR3 nucleotides: TGTGCCAGCAGCCTCACTACGGGCAGGGTTGCGATAGGCCTTAATTCACCCCTCCACTTT.

This clonotype was recorded only once. This chain uses TRBV12-3 or TRBV12-4 with TRBJ1-4, with 10 bases aligning to TRBD1. The length of the CDR3 is 15 residues. V shed 6 bases, J shed 6 bases, and the junction held 7 bases outside the gene matches. CDR3 sequence (DNA): TGTGCCAGCAGCGACCCCGGACAGGGGGATGAAAAACTGTTTTTT. Residues: CASSDPGQGDEKLFF.

The rearrangement joins TRBV4-1 to TRBJ1-4, with 7 bases fitting TRBD1. Germline V gene data show CDR1 as MGHRA and CDR2 as YSYEKL. The length of the CDR3 is 14 residues. The ends lost 2 bases at V and 6 bases at J; junction bases unmatched: 3. Here the CDR3 reads CASSQSRGDEKLFF. CDR3 in DNA: TGCGCCAGCAGCCAAAGCAGGGGGGATGAAAAACTGTTTTTT.

Points on this clonotype: A much larger clone sits a single nucleotide away, making a read error possible. This chain joins TRBV5-1 and TRBJ2-3, with D possibly TRBD2 on 6 matching bases. Germline V CDR1 and CDR2: SGHRS, YFSETQ. The V end was cut by 3 bases, the J end by 0 bases, with 11 bases between. The CDR3 loop spans 15 amino acids. As DNA, the CDR3 is TGCGCCAGCAGCTGGGAGACTAGGAGCACAGATACGCAGTATTTT. It translates to CASSWETRSTDTQYF. Using reference TRBV5-1 and TRBJ2-3 for the parts outside the CDR3, the full variable domain is KAGVTQTPRYLIKTRGQQVTLSCSPISGHRSVSWYQQTPGQGLQFLFEYFSETQRNKGNFPGRFSGRQFSNSRSEMNVSTLELGDSALYLCASSWETRSTDTQYFGPGTRLTVL.

The rearrangement joins TRBV29-1 to TRBJ1-2; 8 bases are a match to TRBD1. Germline V CDR1 and CDR2: SQVTM, ANQGSEA. The V gene end was trimmed by 6 bases and the J gene end by 7 bases; junction bases not matched to a gene: 13. CDR3 length: 14 amino acids. CDR3 coding DNA: TGCAGCGTAGAGGGGGACAGGCCCATCGGTGGCTACACCTTC. It translates to CSVEGDRPIGGYTF.

The chain uses TRBV14 and TRBJ2-1; 8 bases agree with TRBD2. The V segment lost 5 bases and the J segment 10 bases; nucleotides outside the gene matches: 7. The CDR3 has 13 residues. Germline V gene data show CDR1 as SGHDN and CDR2 as FVKESK. The chain's CDR3 is CASSGLAAYEQFF. The DNA of the CDR3 is TGTGCCAGCAGCGGACTAGCCGCCTACGAGCAGTTCTTC.

The J gene is TRBJ2-1, the V gene TRBV27; the match to TRBD1 covers 8 bases. Trimming took 2 bases from V and 6 from J; bases not matched to a gene: 3. CDR1 is MNHEY and CDR2 is SMNVEV in the germline V gene (reference sequence). The CDR3 consists of 14 residues. The CDR3 loop reads CASSLVTGVNEQFF. The CDR3, as DNA: TGTGCCAGCAGTTTAGTGACAGGGGTCAATGAGCAGTTCTTC.

This clonotype was picked up a small number of times. The genes are TRBV2 and TRBJ1-2; no clear D gene. Germline V gene data show CDR1 as SNHLY and CDR2 as FYNNEI. Trimming took off 6 bases at V and 10 bases at J, with 15 bases between the two ends. CDR3 size: 12 residues. The CDR3 DNA sequence: TGTGCCAGCAGCAAAAGTGGTCAGTCCTACACCTTC. This codes for CASSKSGQSYTF.

As regards this clonotype: Since a much larger clone is just one base distant, this may be a read error. This chain links TRBV4-3 with TRBJ2-5, with 7 bases lining up with TRBD2. CDR3 length equals 15 residues. Germline V gives CDR1 LGHNA, CDR2 YSLEER. The CDR3 protein is CANSFQWTSAETQYF. DNA for the CDR3: TGCGCCAACAGCTTTCAATGGACTAGTGCAGAGACCCAGTACTTC.

The chain employs TRBV10-3 and TRBJ1-1; 8 positions agree with TRBD1. V gave up 3 bases and J gave up 1 base; unmatched junction bases: 1. The CDR3 length is 14 residues. Looked up from germline, CDR1 is ENHRY and CDR2 is SYGVKD. In nucleotides, the CDR3 is TGTGCCATCAGTGATGGACAGGGGAACACTGAAGCTTTCTTT. This codes for CAISDGQGNTEAFF.

The chain has TRBV4-3 and TRBJ2-3; D call uncertain. CDR3 length equals 14 residues. Germline V gene lookup returns CDR1 LGHNA and CDR2 YSLEER. V was pared by 0 bases and J by 4 bases, with 8 bases between. This chain's CDR3 is CASSQDGTPDTQYF. Written as DNA, the CDR3 is TGCGCCAGCAGCCAAGATGGAACCCCAGATACGCAGTATTTT.

This clonotype appeared a few times. The chain joins TRBV9 to TRBJ2-3; possibly TRBD1 for D (6 bases). Germline CDR1 and CDR2: SGDLS and YYNGEE. This CDR3 has 16 residues. V shed 0 bases and J shed 6 bases, with 17 bases lying between them. CDR3 in amino acids: CASSVGSDDRGDTQYF. In DNA form, the CDR3 reads TGTGCCAGCAGCGTAGGTAGCGACGATAGGGGGGATACGCAGTATTTT.

J is TRBJ1-4 and V is TRBV10-3; D may be TRBD1 (5 bases). The germline CDR1 and CDR2 sequences are ENHRY and SYGVKD. This CDR3 spans 13 amino acids. Trimming removed 3 bases from V and 8 bases from J, with 10 bases in between. This CDR3 is CAISDREGEKLFF. DNA for the CDR3: TGTGCCATCAGTGACAGGGAAGGGGAAAAACTGTTTTTT.

This clonotype was observed a few times. This chain links TRBV7-2 with TRBJ1-1; D gene uncertain. Trimming cost V 2 bases and J 8 bases, with 9 bases left between them. Germline CDR1 reads SGHTA; CDR2 reads FQGNSA. The CDR3 has 12 amino acids. The CDR3 region has the DNA TGTGCCAGCAGCTTATACGGCAGCGAAGCTTTCTTT. Its translation: CASSLYGSEAFF. Using reference TRBV7-2 and TRBJ1-1 for the parts outside the CDR3, the full variable domain is GAGVSQSPSNKVTEKGKDVELRCDPISGHTALYWYRQSLGQGLEFLIYFQGNSAPDKSGLPSDRFSAERTGGSVSTLTIQRTQQEDSAVYLCASSLYGSEAFFGQGTRLTVV.

The V gene is TRBV20-1, the J gene TRBJ2-3; 9 nucleotides line up with TRBD2. Trimming at V came to 8 bases and at J to 5 bases, leaving 17 bases not matched to a gene. Looked up from germline, CDR1 is DFQATT and CDR2 is SNEGSKA (reference sequence). This CDR3 has 16 amino acids. This chain's CDR3 is CSIREKLAGRGDTQYF. The CDR3 DNA sequence: TGCAGTATCAGGGAAAAACTAGCGGGCCGGGGAGATACGCAGTATTTT.

This clonotype was observed a handful of times. This chain links TRBV9 with TRBJ2-4, with D possibly TRBD1 on 5 matching bases. Germline assignment: CDR1 SGDLS and CDR2 YYNGEE. V lost 3 bases and J lost 1, with 14 bases in between. CDR3 length: 16 residues. The CDR3 reads CASSGTQPGAKNIQYF. The CDR3 region has the DNA TGTGCCAGCAGCGGGACACAACCCGGGGCCAAAAACATTCAGTACTTC. The variable domain in full, completed from reference TRBV9 and TRBJ2-4, reads DSGVTQTPKHLITATGQRVTLRCSPRSGDLSVYWYQQSLDQGLQFLIQYYNGEERAKGNILERFSAQQFPDLHSELNLSSLELGDSALYFCASSGTQPGAKNIQYFGAGTRLSVL.

V gene TRBV30 combines with J gene TRBJ1-1, with D perhaps matching TRBD1 (6 bases). Deletions cut 4 bases from V and 10 bases from J, with 16 bases between. The CDR3 extends over 12 amino acids. Germline-derived CDR1 and CDR2 are GTSNPN and SVGIG (reference sequence). The CDR3, as DNA: TGTGCCTGGAAGGGGGATCGTGGGGGAGCTTTCTTT. Encoded protein: CAWKGDRGGAFF.

The chain joins TRBV27 to TRBJ2-1; 7 bases are a match to TRBD1. Germline V gives CDR1 MNHEY, CDR2 SMNVEV (reference sequence). The CDR3 length is 15 residues. Trimming took 3 bases from V and 10 from J; bases not matched to a gene: 12. The CDR3 protein is CASSLTGQMHYEQFF. In DNA form, the CDR3 reads TGTGCCAGCAGTTTGACGGGACAGATGCACTACGAGCAGTTCTTC.

In DNA form, the CDR3 reads TGTGCCAGCAGTGAAGTCGGAGGATATGGCTACACCTTC. This codes for CASSEVGGYGYTF. The chain uses TRBV25-1 and TRBJ1-2; D is ambiguous. The V gene's germline CDR1 is MGHDK and CDR2 SYGVNS. V lost 2 bases and J lost 5, with 9 bases in between. CDR3 length: 13 amino acids.

The chain combines TRBV12-3 or TRBV12-4 with TRBJ1-1; no clear D. Trimming stripped 0 bases from V and 5 bases from J, with 7 bases between. CDR3 length equals 13 residues. The DNA for the CDR3 is TGTGCCAGCAGTTTAGCTTCACGGACTGAAGCTTTCTTT. Its translation is CASSLASRTEAFF.

The chain links TRBV20-1 to TRBJ1-6; D unresolved. V was pared by 6 bases and J by 2 bases, with 8 bases between. The CDR3 spans 13 residues. The germline V gene encodes CDR1 DFQATT and CDR2 SNEGSKA (reference sequence). Here the CDR3 reads CSAVGTYNSPLHF. For the CDR3, the DNA is TGCAGTGCGGTGGGGACCTATAATTCACCCCTCCACTTT.

This clonotype has more than one count but fewer than ten. This chain uses TRBV3-1 with TRBJ1-2; D remains ambiguous. Germline V gives CDR1 LGHDT, CDR2 YNNKEL (reference sequence). The CDR3 has 15 amino acids. Between the trimmed V and J ends, which lost 0 bases and 5 bases, there was a span of 13 bases. The CDR3 region is CASSQDIRSPYGYTF. The CDR3 coding sequence is TGTGCCAGCAGCCAAGATATCCGGTCCCCATATGGCTACACCTTC.

The sample holds one count of this clonotype. CDR3: CASSFLDRERDTQYF. For the CDR3, the DNA is TGTGCCAGCAGCTTCCTGGACAGGGAAAGAGATACGCAGTATTTT. The chain carries TRBV11-1 and TRBJ2-3; 8 nucleotides align to TRBD1. With 3 bases clipped from V and 5 bases from J, the junction kept 7 bases outside the gene matches. The CDR3 spans 15 residues. Germline assignment: CDR1 SGHAT and CDR2 FQDESV (reference sequence).

J is TRBJ2-1 and V is TRBV5-1, with 12 bases identical to TRBD2. With 2 bases clipped from V and 5 bases from J, the junction kept 8 bases outside the gene matches. The length of the CDR3 is 17 residues. The germline CDR1 and CDR2 sequences are SGHRS and YFSETQ. The CDR3 nucleotides read TGCGCCAGCAGCTTCGCCACGACTAGCGGGGGTAACAATGAGCAGTTCTTC. It is translated as CASSFATTSGGNNEQFF.

This clonotype was picked up one time. V usage is TRBV29-1 and J usage is TRBJ2-5; possible D gene TRBD2, 7 bases. Germline V gives CDR1 SQVTM, CDR2 ANQGSEA. V was shortened by 6 bases and J by 11 bases, with 34 bases between the two germline ends. The CDR3 extends over 17 amino acids. The CDR3 nucleotides read TGCAGCGTAGGGGGGGGCAGGGGAAGGATTAGGGACAATGAGCAGTACTTC. Its translation is CSVGGGRGRIRDNEQYF.

This clonotype showed up just a few times. The gene calls are TRBV6-2 or TRBV6-3 and TRBJ2-5; D gene unclear. V gave up 0 bases and J gave up 1 base, with 12 bases separating them. The CDR3 is 16 residues long. Germline CDR1 and CDR2: MNHEY and SVGEGT. CDR3 sequence reads: CASSYSIGGVQETQYF. In nucleotides, the CDR3 is TGTGCCAGCAGTTACTCGATTGGCGGTGTCCAAGAGACCCAGTACTTC.

This chain uses TRBV18 with TRBJ1-5; tentatively, D is TRBD1 (6 bases). V gave up 1 base and J gave up 2 bases, with 9 bases separating them. The CDR3 has 15 residues. The V gene's germline CDR1 is KGHSH and CDR2 LQKENI. The CDR3 DNA reads TGTGCCAGCTCACCACGGGACACGCGCAATCAGCCCCAGCATTTT. It yields the protein CASSPRDTRNQPQHF.

The V gene is TRBV10-3, the J gene TRBJ2-1; TRBD2 agrees at 11 bases. CDR1 and CDR2 (germline): ENHRY, SYGVKD. The CDR3 is made up of 16 amino acids. V shed 6 bases and J 0 bases; nucleotides not matched to a gene: 4. The CDR3: CAISLTSGSSYNEQFF. CDR3 sequence (DNA): TGTGCCATCAGCCTAACTAGCGGGAGCTCCTACAATGAGCAGTTCTTC.

The rearrangement joins TRBV6-5 to TRBJ1-1, with D perhaps matching TRBD1 (5 bases). Trimming left V 5 bases short and J 5 bases short, with 15 bases between. The CDR3 loop spans 14 amino acids. Per germline, CDR1 MNHEY and CDR2 SVGAGI. CDR3 sequence reads: CASSRDAGLTEAFF. Here the CDR3 DNA reads TGTGCCAGCAGTCGGGACGCAGGGTTAACTGAAGCTTTCTTT.

The chain combines TRBV27 with TRBJ2-3; TRBD2 matches at 9 bases. This CDR3 is 12 amino acids long. Germline assignment: CDR1 MNHEY and CDR2 SMNVEV (reference sequence). CDR3 sequence (DNA): TGTGTAAGCGGGAGGAGCACAGATACGCAGTATTTT. Residues: CVSGRSTDTQYF.